This T cell receptor (beta chain) derives from a study of PD-1 blockade in classical Hodgkin lymphoma. Study-level points and caveats: Diversity similar to that of newly diagnosed patients was seen at baseline in complete responders. It was reported that newly diagnosed patients had less baseline TCR diversity than healthy donors. CD4+ but not CD8+ TCR diversity rose significantly by C4D1.

With respect to this clone: The antigen remains unidentified.

Clones were read by immunoSEQ multiplex PCR, and TCRdb kept only the in-frame ones, dropping some. The sample lists around 19,000 clones; about nine tenths were seen once. The V and J ends lost 7 bases and 3 bases respectively, with 5 bases between them. The V gene's germline CDR1 is SGHRS and CDR2 YFSETQ. CDR3 size: 11 residues. All trial patients relapsed after autologous stem cell transplantation. Patients had relapsed/refractory classical Hodgkin lymphoma with complete response, partial response or progressive disease as best response. The origin of this receptor is a human donor with classical Hodgkin lymphoma. This specimen was peripheral blood mononuclear cells (PBMCs), taken before the second cycle of nivolumab. The chain is built from TRBV5-1 and TRBJ2-1; D call uncertain. Here the CDR3 DNA reads TGCGCCAGCCAGGTCTACAATGAGCAGTTCTTC. Amino acid sequence: CASQVYNEQFF. Based on the CDR3 plus reference TRBV5-1 and TRBJ2-1, the full variable domain is KAGVTQTPRYLIKTRGQQVTLSCSPISGHRSVSWYQQTPGQGLQFLFEYFSETQRNKGNFPGRFSGRQFSNSRSEMNVSTLELGDSALYLCASQVYNEQFFGPGTRLTVL.